This TCR beta chain was recovered during a study of T cell changes during pregnancy in multiple sclerosis. The method was immunoSEQ multiplex PCR; TCRdb's version includes in-frame clones alone and lacks a portion of them. This sample yields some 110,000 clones, of which under 95% are seen a single time; roughly 1.5% belongs to the top ten. V was clipped by 3 bases and J by 6 bases; unmatched bases: 4. CDR3 length equals 15 residues. Germline V gene sequence: CDR1 PRHDT, CDR2 FYEKMQ (reference sequence). The rearrangement links TRBV13 to TRBJ2-5; 13 bases fit TRBD2. The receptor was derived from a female donor with multiple sclerosis, enrolled in a pregnancy study. The material was peripheral blood, obtained after pregnancy. DNA for the CDR3: TGTGCCAGCAGCTTCGGGACTAGCGGGGTTAAGACCCAGTACTTC. As protein: CASSFGTSGVKTQYF.